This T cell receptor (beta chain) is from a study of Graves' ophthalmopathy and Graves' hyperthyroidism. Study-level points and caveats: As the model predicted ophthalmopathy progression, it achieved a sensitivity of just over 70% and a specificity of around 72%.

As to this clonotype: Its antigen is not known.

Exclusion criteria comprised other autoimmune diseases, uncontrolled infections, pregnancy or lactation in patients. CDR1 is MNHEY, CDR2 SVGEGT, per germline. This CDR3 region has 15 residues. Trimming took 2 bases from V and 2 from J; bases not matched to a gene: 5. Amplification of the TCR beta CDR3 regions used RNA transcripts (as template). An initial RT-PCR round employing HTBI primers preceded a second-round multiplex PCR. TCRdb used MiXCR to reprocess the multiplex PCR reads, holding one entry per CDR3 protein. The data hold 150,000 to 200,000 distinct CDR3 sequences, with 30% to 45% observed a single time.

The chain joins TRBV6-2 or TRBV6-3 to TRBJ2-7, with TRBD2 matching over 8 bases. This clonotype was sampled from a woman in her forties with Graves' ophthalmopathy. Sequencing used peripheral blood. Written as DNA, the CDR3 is TGTGCCAGCAGTTACGTCGGACTAGCAGCCTACGAGCAGTACTTC. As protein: CASSYVGLAAYEQYF.